One sample yielded the 10 T cell receptor beta chains listed below, sequenced in a study of PD-1 blockade in mismatch repair-deficient tumors. This table comes from immunoSEQ multiplex PCR, and its TCRdb copy is limited to in-frame clones, with some not included. The sample lists 15,000 to 25,000 clones, approximately 80% occurring once. The sequenced sample was PBMCs, obtained 52 weeks after starting pembrolizumab. These receptors came from an adult with mismatch repair-deficient cancer.

The V gene is TRBV11-2, the J gene TRBJ2-1; 14 bases are shared with TRBD2. V shed 5 bases and J 6 bases; nucleotides not matched to a gene: 6. The CDR3 covers 16 residues. The germline gives CDR1 SGHAT, CDR2 FQNNGV. The CDR3 coding sequence is TGTGCCAGCAGCATCCGGACTAGCGGGAGGTTCAATGAGCAGTTCTTC. This sequence encodes CASSIRTSGRFNEQFF.

The gene calls are TRBV19 and TRBJ1-6; D remains unclear. Trimming removed 4 bases from V and 7 bases from J, with 8 bases in between. Germline assignment: CDR1 LNHDA and CDR2 SQIVND (reference sequence). There are 13 residues in the CDR3. The CDR3 region has the DNA TGTGCCAGTAGTAGAGGGTTGAATTCACCCCTCCACTTT. Translation gives CASSRGLNSPLHF.

The chain combines TRBV18 with TRBJ2-7; TRBD1 aligns across 9 bases. This CDR3 spans 13 amino acids. The germline V gene has CDR1 KGHSH and CDR2 LQKENI. The ends lost 3 bases at V and 5 bases at J; junction bases unmatched: 2. The CDR3 DNA reads as TGTGCCAGCTCACCGGGACAGGGAAACGAGCAGTACTTC. Translated, it gives CASSPGQGNEQYF.

This chain links TRBV28 with TRBJ2-7; possible D gene TRBD2, 5 bases. The V end was cut by 3 bases, the J end by 6 bases, with 30 bases between. The CDR3 length is 19 residues. Germline CDR1 reads MDHEN; CDR2 reads SYDVKM. CDR3 bases: TGTGCCAGCAGTTTTTTCTTGGCGGCGGGCCTGTCCACCGCCCGCGAGCAGTACTTC. Its protein is CASSFFLAAGLSTAREQYF.

This CDR3 is CASSRDRGTDTQYF. CDR3 in DNA: TGTGCCAGCAGCCGGGACAGGGGCACAGATACGCAGTATTTT. The V and J genes are TRBV6-1 and TRBJ2-3; 9 bases map to TRBD1. The CDR3 has 14 residues. CDR1 is MNHNS, CDR2 SASEGT, per germline. V dropped 6 bases and J dropped 1; count of bases not matched to a gene: 2.

The chain recombines TRBV7-3 with TRBJ1-1; D not certain. The CDR3 extends over 13 amino acids. Germline loops: CDR1 SGHTA, CDR2 FQGTGA. Trimming pared 4 bases from V and 7 bases from J, leaving 13 bases between. The CDR3 spells CASSSGPSGEAFF. The CDR3 nucleotides are TGTGCCAGCAGCTCCGGCCCCTCGGGTGAAGCTTTCTTT.

This sequence joins TRBV7-9 and TRBJ1-2, with D possibly TRBD1 on 5 matching bases. Trimming removed 0 bases from V and 3 bases from J, with 8 bases in between. Per the germline V gene, CDR1 is SEHNR and CDR2 is FQNEAQ (reference sequence). The CDR3 runs to 14 residues. CDR3 amino acids: CASSLAQGYYGYTF. CDR3 bases: TGTGCCAGCAGCTTAGCTCAGGGATACTATGGCTACACCTTC.

This clone was seen once. The chain couples TRBV6-5 to TRBJ2-2, with D perhaps TRBD1 (5 bases). The CDR3 totals 13 residues. Germline CDR1 is MNHEY and CDR2 is SVGAGI. V was shortened by 8 bases and J by 4 bases, with 11 bases between the two germline ends. CDR3 protein: CASQGAGTGELFF. The CDR3 DNA is TGTGCCAGCCAAGGGGCAGGCACCGGGGAGCTGTTTTTT.

This chain joins TRBV7-2 and TRBJ1-1; a possible D gene is TRBD1 (6 bases). The germline V and J ends were trimmed by 1 base and 4 bases, with 10 bases remaining between them. Germline V gene data show CDR1 as SGHTA and CDR2 as FQGNSA. The length of the CDR3 is 14 residues. The CDR3 nucleotides are TGTGCCAGCAGCTTAGATAGGGGGACCACTGAAGCTTTCTTT. Residues: CASSLDRGTTEAFF.

V and J are TRBV9 and TRBJ2-1; 13 bases match TRBD2. Germline V gene lookup returns CDR1 SGDLS and CDR2 YYNGEE. The junction had 4 bases not matched to a gene; V was cut back by 0 bases and J by 4 bases. This CDR3 has 17 amino acids. The CDR3 loop reads CASSVGGLAGVYNEQFF. The CDR3 DNA follows: TGTGCCAGCAGCGTAGGCGGACTAGCGGGGGTATACAATGAGCAGTTCTTC. The whole variable domain, filled in from reference TRBV9 and TRBJ2-1, reads DSGVTQTPKHLITATGQRVTLRCSPRSGDLSVYWYQQSLDQGLQFLIQYYNGEERAKGNILERFSAQQFPDLHSELNLSSLELGDSALYFCASSVGGLAGVYNEQFFGPGTRLTVL.